The present T cell receptor (beta chain) was sequenced within a study of cytomegalovirus exposure and HLA in healthy donors. Clones were sequenced by immunoSEQ multiplex PCR, and TCRdb holds only the in-frame ones, with some missing. The sample includes about 160,000 clones, roughly nine tenths of them seen just once. The germline V gene has CDR1 ENHRY and CDR2 SYGVKD. The ends lost 10 bases at V and 4 bases at J; junction bases unmatched: 4. The CDR3 totals 11 residues. Study-wide findings and caveats: The study recorded fewer than 200 TCR beta chains that were cytomegalovirus-associated.

Remarks on this clone: The antigen remains unidentified.

The V gene is TRBV10-3, the J gene TRBJ2-7; 7 nucleotides line up with TRBD1. Sequenced: PBMCs. This TCR came from a woman aged 25 to 39 in good health and CMV-seronegative. CDR3 bases: TGTGCCACCGGACAGGCTTACGAGCAGTACTTC. This gives the protein CATGQAYEQYF.